The entry below describes one T cell receptor beta chain. Its antigen is unknown. The CDR3 spans 16 residues. Germline CDR1 reads KGHDR; CDR2 reads SFDVKD. The V end was cut by 4 bases, the J end by 0 bases, with 11 bases between. This record belongs to a study of response to subunit inactivated influenza vaccine. General observations from the study: Researchers suggested that each seasonal influenza vaccination recruits few new T cells.

TCRdb passed the RT-PCR reads through MiXCR, listing each CDR3 protein once. The sample shows 600,000 to 700,000 distinct CDR3 sequences, 14% of them seen only once. The source material was PBMCs from blood, sampled about 14 days before vaccination. The receptor comes from a man aged 50 or older who received an inactivated influenza vaccine. The chain has TRBV24-1 and TRBJ2-2; D might be TRBD1 (5 bases). The CDR3 is CATSDRELPNTGELFF. The CDR3 bases are TGTGCCACCAGTGACAGGGAACTACCGAACACCGGGGAGCTGTTTTTT.